This T cell receptor beta chain was retrieved from a study of T-cell reconstitution after alpha-beta-depleted transplantation in children. Losses at the gene ends were 8 bases for V and 7 bases for J; bases not matched to a gene: 6. This CDR3 is built from 13 residues. CDR1 is SQVTM and CDR2 is ANQGSEA in the germline V gene. This clonotype was seen repeatedly, ten times or more. During its preparation, the TCRbeta library received unique molecular identifiers. MiXCR, run by TCRdb on the PCR reads, gives a single entry per CDR3 protein. The data hold 200,000 to 250,000 distinct CDR3 sequences, with 9.7% observed a single time.

Here the sequenced sample was PBMCs from the stem cell graft donor, taken from the stem cell graft. This rearrangement joins TRBV29-1 to TRBJ2-1; 12 nucleotides match TRBD1. The sequence derives from a human donor who donated a stem cell graft to a child with SCID. CDR3 protein: CSIGTGGLNEQFF. The DNA of the CDR3 is TGCAGCATCGGGACAGGGGGCTTGAATGAGCAGTTCTTC.